This T cell receptor beta chain was identified during a study of shared clonotypes between healthy human individuals. Study-wide background: Participating donors consisted of a couple of women and a few men aged 18 to 49. Overall study findings and caveats: For naive CD4 cells, approximately 4.7% of clonotypes were shared across a handful of donors.

Naive-designated CD8 cells lacked CD45RO, were positively enriched for CCR7, and omitted terminally differentiated effector memory CD45RA+ cells. Germline-derived CDR1 and CDR2 are SGDLS and YYNGEE. CDR3 length equals 15 residues. V lost 3 bases and J lost 4; bases outside the gene matches: 2. Comment on this clone: Its antigen is unidentified. Different DNA sequences within this sample yield the same CDR3.

The table came from immunoSEQ multiplex PCR; TCRdb's copy has only in-frame clones and leaves some out. The table includes about 2,100,000 clones, about 93% detected once. The chain links TRBV9 to TRBJ2-1, with 12 bases fitting TRBD2. Sequencing was performed on naive CD8+ T cells from PBMCs. This TCR came from a man aged 18 to 30 in good health. Some clones in this sample may be carry-over from other donors' samples. CDR3 sequence reads: CASSASGRGYNEQFF. The CDR3 DNA reads TGTGCCAGCAGCGCTAGCGGGAGGGGGTACAATGAGCAGTTCTTC. The full variable domain, with the rest looked up from reference TRBV9 and TRBJ2-1, is DSGVTQTPKHLITATGQRVTLRCSPRSGDLSVYWYQQSLDQGLQFLIQYYNGEERAKGNILERFSAQQFPDLHSELNLSSLELGDSALYFCASSASGRGYNEQFFGPGTRLTVL.